The 32 T cell receptor beta chains below were found in one sample sequenced in a study of shared clonotypes between healthy human individuals. The naive CD8 fraction comprised CD45RO-negative cells positively selected for CCR7 and excluded terminally differentiated effector memory CD45RA+ cells. Generated by immunoSEQ multiplex PCR, the TCRdb table keeps only in-frame clones and is missing some. This table holds about 600,000 clones, more than 95% found once. The sample taken for sequencing was naive CD8+ T cells sorted from blood. The receptor set was obtained from a man aged 25-45 years in good health.

The gene calls are TRBV6-5 and TRBJ1-5; D is unclear. V gave up 2 bases and J gave up 7 bases, with 9 bases separating them. Per the germline V gene, CDR1 is MNHEY and CDR2 is SVGAGI. The CDR3 length is 13 residues. The CDR3 nucleotides are TGTGCCAGCAGTTACACCGGGAAACAGCCCCAGCATTTT. Translated, it gives CASSYTGKQPQHF.

The V call is TRBV27, the J call TRBJ2-1, with D possibly being TRBD1 or TRBD2 (5 bases each). CDR3 length: 15 residues. V lost 2 bases and J 0 bases, leaving 8 bases between the germline ends. Germline V CDR1 and CDR2: MNHEY, SMNVEV (reference sequence). This CDR3 reads CASSLGTPSYNEQFF. As DNA, the CDR3 is TGTGCCAGCAGTTTAGGGACCCCCTCCTACAATGAGCAGTTCTTC.

The rearrangement joins TRBV28 to TRBJ1-5, with D unresolved. This CDR3 is 14 amino acids long. Per the germline V gene, CDR1 is MDHEN and CDR2 is SYDVKM. V was cut by 3 bases and J by 7 bases, with 13 bases left in between. The CDR3 loop reads CASSFQSSRQPQHF. The CDR3 DNA sequence: TGTGCCAGCAGTTTTCAATCGAGTCGGCAGCCCCAGCATTTT.

This clone is a singleton in its sample. The V and J genes are TRBV11-2 and TRBJ2-5; TRBD2 is a possible D gene (5 bases). The V end lost 8 bases, the J end lost 2 bases, and 12 bases lay between the germline ends. The CDR3 runs to 13 residues. CDR1 is SGHAT, CDR2 FQNNGV, per germline. The CDR3 region is CASVPGNQETQYF. The DNA for the CDR3 is TGTGCCAGCGTACCGGGGAATCAAGAGACCCAGTACTTC. The whole variable domain, remainder taken from reference TRBV11-2 and TRBJ2-5, is EAGVAQSPRYKIIEKRQSVAFWCNPISGHATLYWYQQILGQGPKLLIQFQNNGVVDDSQLPKDRFSAERLKGVDSTLKIQPAKLEDSAVYLCASVPGNQETQYFGPGTRLLVL.

This chain joins TRBV27 and TRBJ2-7; D uncertain. The ends were cut back, 5 bases at V and 4 bases at J, with 12 bases in the middle. Germline assignment: CDR1 MNHEY and CDR2 SMNVEV (reference sequence). The length of the CDR3 is 13 residues. CDR3 sequence (DNA): TGTGCCAGCAGTCATGGTACAGCATACGAGCAGTACTTC. This translates into CASSHGTAYEQYF.

The chain links TRBV27 to TRBJ1-2, with 7 nucleotides matching TRBD1. V was pared by 6 bases and J by 2 bases, with 9 bases of the junction left unmatched. CDR3 length: 15 amino acids. Germline CDR1 is MNHEY and CDR2 is SMNVEV (reference sequence). CDR3 amino acids: CASSQVLGQNYGYTF. As DNA, the CDR3 is TGTGCCAGCAGCCAAGTTTTGGGACAGAACTATGGCTACACCTTC.

J is TRBJ2-1 and V is TRBV7-9; D tentatively reads TRBD1 or TRBD2 (5 bases each). From germline, CDR1 is SEHNR and CDR2 FQNEAQ (reference sequence). The V end was cut by 1 base, the J end by 6 bases, with 7 bases between. The CDR3 contains 13 residues. CDR3 region: CASSLVGTNEQFF. In DNA, the CDR3 is TGTGCCAGCAGCTTAGTAGGGACCAATGAGCAGTTCTTC.

The chain joins TRBV19 to TRBJ1-1; 7 nucleotides agree with TRBD1. CDR3 length: 15 residues. Germline V gene data show CDR1 as LNHDA and CDR2 as SQIVND (reference sequence). V lost 6 bases, J lost 3 bases, and 10 bases stayed unmatched. CDR3 sequence reads: CASRMWTGGHTEAFF. Here the CDR3 DNA reads TGTGCCAGTAGAATGTGGACAGGCGGACACACTGAAGCTTTCTTT.

V and J are TRBV4-1 and TRBJ2-3; 12 bases line up with TRBD2. The CDR3 extends over 15 amino acids. Germline trimming cut 1 base from V and 5 bases from J; bases unmatched to any gene: 1. Germline-derived CDR1 and CDR2 are MGHRA and YSYEKL. CDR3 residues: CASSQGLAGVDTQYF. The DNA of the CDR3 is TGCGCCAGCAGCCAAGGACTAGCGGGAGTAGATACGCAGTATTTT.

V gene TRBV5-1 combines with J gene TRBJ2-7; tentative D call: TRBD1 (5 bases). This CDR3 comprises 14 residues. The germline V gene encodes CDR1 SGHRS and CDR2 YFSETQ. Deletions cut 5 bases from V and 3 bases from J, with 15 bases between. The CDR3 DNA reads TGCGCCAGCAGTAGCCCGGACACCCACTACGAGCAGTACTTC. Protein: CASSSPDTHYEQYF.

This clone was counted a single time. The V call is TRBV7-8, the J call TRBJ2-7; D gene ambiguous. V shed 2 bases and J shed 3 bases, with 11 bases lying between them. The CDR3 is 14 amino acids. Germline lookup yields CDR1 SGHVS and CDR2 FQNEAQ. CDR3 sequence reads: CASSLREVLYEQYF. In DNA, the CDR3 is TGTGCCAGCAGCTTAAGAGAGGTGCTCTACGAGCAGTACTTC.

This rearrangement joins TRBV7-6 to TRBJ2-7, with 7 bases aligning to TRBD2. The CDR3 totals 13 residues. The V gene end was trimmed by 5 bases and the J gene end by 6 bases; junction bases not matched to a gene: 7. Looked up from germline, CDR1 is SGHVS and CDR2 is FNYEAQ. For the CDR3, the DNA is TGTGCCAGCAGCCCCGGTGGGGGGGGCGAGCAGTACTTC. Protein: CASSPGGGGEQYF.

The chain couples TRBV9 to TRBJ2-1; 10 nucleotides line up with TRBD2. CDR3 length: 16 amino acids. Per the germline V gene, CDR1 is SGDLS and CDR2 is YYNGEE. Trimming took 4 bases from V and 2 from J; bases not matched to a gene: 6. CDR3 sequence: CASSTRAGGTYNEQFF. DNA of the CDR3: TGTGCCAGCAGCACCCGAGCGGGAGGGACCTACAATGAGCAGTTCTTC.

The V gene is TRBV6-5, the J gene TRBJ1-2; tentatively, D is TRBD1 (5 bases). CDR1 and CDR2 (germline): MNHEY, SVGAGI. V gave up 0 bases and J gave up 8 bases, with 13 bases separating them. The CDR3 totals 14 residues. CDR3 nucleotides: TGTGCCAGCAGTTACTCGGGGCAGGGAGAGGGCTACACCTTC. It is translated as CASSYSGQGEGYTF.

The chain recombines TRBV5-5 with TRBJ2-7; D gene unclear. The V and J ends lost 7 bases and 1 base respectively, with 15 bases between them. Germline V gene data show CDR1 as SGHKS and CDR2 as YYEKEE (reference sequence). This CDR3 contains 14 residues. Here the CDR3 DNA reads TGTGCCAGCGGGGAATGGGATCTGTCCTACGAGCAGTACTTC. Translation gives CASGEWDLSYEQYF.

This chain joins TRBV27 and TRBJ2-4, with D hard to call. Trimming removed 4 bases from V and 1 base from J, with 11 bases in between. Germline lookup yields CDR1 MNHEY and CDR2 SMNVEV (reference sequence). This CDR3 is 15 amino acids long. CDR3 coding DNA: TGTGCCAGCAGTTCGGCGTCTTCGGCCAAAAACATTCAGTACTTC. Translating gives CASSSASSAKNIQYF.

The rearrangement links TRBV7-8 to TRBJ1-3, with 8 nucleotides matching TRBD1. This CDR3 has 19 residues. Germline lookup yields CDR1 SGHVS and CDR2 FQNEAQ. J gave up 3 bases and V 1 base, and 14 bases lay outside the gene matches. This chain's CDR3 is CASSLDRTGPLLDGNTIYF. CDR3 DNA: TGTGCCAGCAGCTTAGACAGGACAGGGCCCCTATTGGATGGAAACACCATATATTTT.

The gene calls are TRBV21-1 and TRBJ1-3. TRBV21-1 is assigned pseudogene status. The length of the CDR3 is 17 residues. CDR3 residues: CASSTGQFETSGNTIYF. In DNA form, the CDR3 reads TGTGCCAGCAGCACCGGTCAATTCGAGACCTCTGGAAACACCATATATTTT.

The chain employs TRBV27 and TRBJ2-4; D tentatively fits TRBD1 or TRBD2 (7 bases each). CDR3 length: 17 residues. Germline CDR1 is MNHEY and CDR2 is SMNVEV (reference sequence). V was pared by 2 bases and J by 5 bases, with 19 bases between. The CDR3 coding sequence is TGTGCCAGCAGTTTAACAACTGGGCCAGGGGGGGAAAACATTCAGTACTTC. Translating it yields CASSLTTGPGGENIQYF.

This sequence joins TRBV10-3 and TRBJ2-1; D possibly matches TRBD1 or TRBD2 (5 bases each). Germline V CDR1 and CDR2: ENHRY, SYGVKD. This CDR3 is 16 amino acids long. The ends were cut back, 8 bases at V and 2 bases at J, with 19 bases in the middle. CDR3 DNA: TGTGCCATCGCCGGGGCTTTGGACTCCGCCTACAATGAGCAGTTCTTC. Translation: CAIAGALDSAYNEQFF.

V and J are TRBV5-1 and TRBJ2-3; tentatively, D is TRBD1 (7 bases). The CDR3 sequence is 14 residues long. Germline-derived CDR1 and CDR2 are SGHRS and YFSETQ. Trimming left V 4 bases short and J 7 bases short, with 16 bases between. CDR3 in DNA: TGCGCCAGCAGCGCGGGACAGAGCATTTATACGCAGTATTTT. Translating it yields CASSAGQSIYTQYF.

The V call is TRBV9, the J call TRBJ2-5, with D possibly called TRBD1 or TRBD2 (5 bases each). CDR1 is SGDLS and CDR2 is YYNGEE in the germline V gene. The CDR3 runs to 14 residues. Trimming took 3 bases from V and 2 from J, leaving 11 bases between them. The DNA of the CDR3 is TGTGCCAGCAGCGGCCGGGACGTACAAGAGACCCAGTACTTC. This codes for CASSGRDVQETQYF.

J is TRBJ2-3 and V is TRBV7-2; no clear D gene. V was clipped by 2 bases and J by 3 bases, with 12 bases between them. This CDR3 has 15 residues. Germline lookup yields CDR1 SGHTA and CDR2 FQGNSA. The CDR3 DNA reads TGTGCCAGCAGCTTACCCCTATCTCCGACAGATACGCAGTATTTT. It encodes CASSLPLSPTDTQYF.

The J gene is TRBJ2-6, the V gene TRBV7-9; tentative D call: TRBD1 (5 bases). This CDR3 is built from 14 residues. The ends were cut back, 8 bases at V and 2 bases at J, with 10 bases in the middle. Germline values: CDR1 SEHNR, CDR2 FQNEAQ (reference sequence). CDR3 in DNA: TGTGCCAGCGGCATCAGGGCTGGGGCCAACGTCCTGACTTTC. It specifies CASGIRAGANVLTF.

The rearrangement links TRBV6-4 to TRBJ2-1; 9 bases align to TRBD2. This CDR3 region has 15 residues. V lost 4 bases and J lost 6; bases outside the gene matches: 7. The germline V gene encodes CDR1 MRHNA and CDR2 SNTAGT. The CDR3 nucleotides are TGTGCCAGCAGTGTTCTGGCGGGAGGGCCCAATGAGCAGTTCTTC. This translates into CASSVLAGGPNEQFF.

J is TRBJ1-4 and V is TRBV6-1; 7 bases are a match to TRBD1. The V gene's germline CDR1 is MNHNS and CDR2 SASEGT. The CDR3 totals 19 residues. V trimming: 3 bases; J trimming: 6 bases; junction bases outside the gene matches: 19. CDR3 in amino acids: CASSDKSGTGDWRHEKLFF. DNA of the CDR3: TGTGCCAGCAGTGATAAGTCAGGTACAGGGGACTGGAGACATGAAAAACTGTTTTTT.

The chain recombines TRBV6-6 with TRBJ2-1; D is undetermined. CDR3 size: 14 residues. Trimming left V 5 bases short and J 6 bases short, with 14 bases between. Germline CDR1 is MNHNY and CDR2 is SVGAGI (reference sequence). In nucleotides, the CDR3 is TGTGCCAGCAGTGATACAAGGAATCGCAATGAGCAGTTCTTC. It translates to CASSDTRNRNEQFF.

The chain recombines TRBV18 with TRBJ2-2, with no clear D. CDR3 length: 13 residues. V shed 6 bases and J shed 2 bases, with 7 bases lying between them. Germline CDR1 reads KGHSH; CDR2 reads LQKENI. CDR3 region: CASSSPNTGELFF. The CDR3 DNA reads as TGTGCCAGCTCGTCCCCAAACACCGGGGAGCTGTTTTTT.

Only one count was recorded for this clone. The V call is TRBV6-6, the J call TRBJ2-3; 10 bases align to TRBD2. This CDR3 contains 15 residues. CDR1 MNHNY and CDR2 SVGAGI come from the germline V gene (reference sequence). The ends lost 6 bases at V and 4 bases at J; junction bases unmatched: 7. In DNA form, the CDR3 reads TGTGCCAGCAGCCATCTAGCGGGAGCCCCAGATACGCAGTATTTT. Its translation: CASSHLAGAPDTQYF.

Turning to this clone: One end of the junction fails to match germline, which may point to a read error. The chain is built from TRBV28 and TRBJ2-7; either TRBD1 or TRBD2 may fit D (5 bases each). Germline loops: CDR1 MDHEN, CDR2 SYDVKM. This CDR3 is built from 15 residues. The CDR3 reads CASSFTRRRMGEPYF. The CDR3 DNA follows: TGTGCCAGCAGTTTCACGAGGCGGAGGATGGGGGAGCCGTACTTC.

The chain joins TRBV7-6 to TRBJ1-4, with D possibly being TRBD1 (5 bases). Deletions cut 4 bases from V and 4 bases from J, with 10 bases between. This CDR3 has 14 amino acids. CDR1 and CDR2 from the germline V gene are SGHVS and FNYEAQ. In DNA form, the CDR3 reads TGTGCCAGCAGCTCACGGGACGTTAATGAAAAACTGTTTTTT. It yields the protein CASSSRDVNEKLFF. The full variable domain, rest sourced from reference TRBV7-6 and TRBJ1-4, is GAGVSQSPRYKVTKRGQDVALRCDPISGHVSLYWYRQALGQGPEFLTYFNYEAQQDKSGLPNDRFSAERPEGSISTLTIQRTEQRDSAMYRCASSSRDVNEKLFFGSGTQLSVL.

The rearrangement links TRBV27 to TRBJ2-2; no definite D call. The V end was cut by 2 bases, the J end by 7 bases, with 17 bases between. Germline CDR1 reads MNHEY; CDR2 reads SMNVEV (reference sequence). The CDR3 extends over 16 amino acids. The CDR3, as DNA: TGTGCCAGCAGTTTACCCGACAAGGCCTCGGGCGGGGAGCTGTTTTTT. It codes for CASSLPDKASGGELFF.